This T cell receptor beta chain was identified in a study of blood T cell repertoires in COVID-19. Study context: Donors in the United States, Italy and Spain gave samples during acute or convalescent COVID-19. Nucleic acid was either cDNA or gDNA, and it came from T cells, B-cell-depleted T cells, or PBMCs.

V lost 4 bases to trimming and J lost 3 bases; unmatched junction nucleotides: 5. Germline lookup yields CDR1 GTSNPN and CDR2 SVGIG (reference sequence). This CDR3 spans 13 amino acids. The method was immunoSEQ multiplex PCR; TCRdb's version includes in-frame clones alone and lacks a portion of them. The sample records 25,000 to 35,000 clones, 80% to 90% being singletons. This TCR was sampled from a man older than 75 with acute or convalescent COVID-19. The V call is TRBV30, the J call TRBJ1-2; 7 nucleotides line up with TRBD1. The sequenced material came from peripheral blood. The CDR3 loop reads CAWKEGAHYGYTF. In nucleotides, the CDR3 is TGTGCCTGGAAGGAGGGGGCCCACTATGGCTACACCTTC.